This T cell receptor (beta chain) appears in the sequencing data of a study of shared clonotypes between healthy human individuals. Overall study: CD4 naive cells filled three plates per donor, CD4 memory three, CD8 naive two and CD8 memory one.

Details on this clone: Antigen specificity is unknown.

The CDR3 is 14 amino acids. Between the trimmed V and J ends, which lost 4 bases and 5 bases, there was a span of 15 bases. The germline CDR1 and CDR2 sequences are SGDLS and YYNGEE. Clones were sequenced by immunoSEQ multiplex PCR, and TCRdb holds only the in-frame ones, with some missing. There are some 2,500,000 clones in the sample; roughly 93% occur only once, and about 0.38% lies in the top ten. Findings of the study overall: Estimated clonotype richness was generally higher in naive than memory subsets. Clonotype sharing across several donors was observed for about 5.2% of naive CD4 clonotypes. Sorted-subset samples were not fully sequenced, rarefaction indicated.

Sequencing was performed on naive CD4+ T cells from PBMCs. As for subset: CD45RA+ positively selected. The sequence was collected from a man between 18 and 35 years old in good health. Some clones in this sample may be carry-over from other donors' samples. This chain joins TRBV9 and TRBJ2-5, with a possible D match to TRBD2 (7 bases). In nucleotides, the CDR3 is TGTGCCAGCAGCACCCCCGGGGGGCCCGAGACCCAGTACTTC. This encodes CASSTPGGPETQYF.